The clone carrying this T cell receptor beta chain was recorded only once. As yet, its antigen is unknown. Germline V gene sequence: CDR1 SGDLS, CDR2 YYNGEE. The CDR3 spans 14 residues. Trimming stripped 0 bases from V and 7 bases from J, with 10 bases between. This entry belongs to a study of shared clonotypes between healthy human individuals. Findings and caveats of the study: Estimated clonotype richness was generally higher in naive than memory subsets.

Terminally differentiated effector memory CD45RA+ cells were left out of the naive CD8 fraction, which was CD45RO-negative and positively selected for CCR7. The assay ran at deep level. The repertoire was sequenced with immunoSEQ multiplex PCR; TCRdb's copy has only in-frame clones and lacks some. This table holds some 2 million clones, about 94% found once. The sequence was collected from a young man in good health. V and J are TRBV9 and TRBJ1-4; no definite D call. The specimen sequenced was naive CD8+ T cells sorted from blood. CDR3: CASSVDGVGEKLFF. DNA for the CDR3: TGTGCCAGCAGCGTAGACGGCGTGGGTGAAAAACTGTTTTTT.